This T cell receptor beta chain was identified during a study of breast tumors, draining lymph nodes, adjacent tissues. Study-wide findings and caveats: Data only fit, rather than demonstrated, lymph node origin of most tumor T cells.

Breast cancer patients provided tissue from their axillary draining lymph nodes. TCRdb reprocessed the multiplex PCR reads via MiXCR and lists one record per CDR3 protein. In the table there are more than 250,000 distinct CDR3 sequences, 30% of which are singletons. Of note for this clonotype: Its antigen remains unknown.

The V end lost 4 bases, the J end lost 4 bases, and 14 bases lay between the germline ends. The CDR3 runs 15 residues. The chain employs TRBV12-3 or TRBV12-4 and TRBJ2-1; tentative D call: TRBD1 (5 bases). The sample comprised axillary lymph node tissue. The TCR was taken from a female donor with breast cancer. Some clones in this sample may be carry-over from other donors' samples. The chain's CDR3 is CASSSGHIAYNEQFF. DNA of the CDR3: TGTGCCAGCAGTTCTGGACACATAGCTTACAATGAGCAGTTCTTC.